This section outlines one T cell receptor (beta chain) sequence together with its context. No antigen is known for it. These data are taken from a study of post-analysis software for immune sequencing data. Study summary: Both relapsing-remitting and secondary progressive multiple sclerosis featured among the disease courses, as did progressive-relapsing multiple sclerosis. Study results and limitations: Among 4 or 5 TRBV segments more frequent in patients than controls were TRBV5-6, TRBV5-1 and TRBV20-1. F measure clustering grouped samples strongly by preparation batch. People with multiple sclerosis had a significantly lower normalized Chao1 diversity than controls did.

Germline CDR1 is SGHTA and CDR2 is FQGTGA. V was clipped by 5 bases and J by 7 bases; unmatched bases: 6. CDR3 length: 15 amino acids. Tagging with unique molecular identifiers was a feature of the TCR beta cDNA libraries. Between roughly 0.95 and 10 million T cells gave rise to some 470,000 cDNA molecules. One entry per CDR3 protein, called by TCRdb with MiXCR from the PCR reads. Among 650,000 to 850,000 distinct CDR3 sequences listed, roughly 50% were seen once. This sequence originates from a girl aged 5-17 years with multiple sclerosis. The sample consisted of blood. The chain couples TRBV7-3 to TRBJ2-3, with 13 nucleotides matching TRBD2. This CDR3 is CASSQLAGGINTQYF. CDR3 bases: TGTGCCAGCAGCCAACTAGCGGGGGGGATAAATACGCAGTATTTT.